The T cell receptor (beta chain) under discussion was sequenced for a study of T cell responses to AZD1222 COVID-19 vaccine. Points on this clone: Antigen specificity is unknown.

There are 16 residues in the CDR3. The V gene end was trimmed by 2 bases and the J gene end by 1 base; junction bases not matched to a gene: 1. Per germline, CDR1 PRHDT and CDR2 FYEKMQ (reference sequence). The repertoire was sequenced with immunoSEQ multiplex PCR; TCRdb's copy has only in-frame clones and lacks some. The data show 150,000 or so clones, with nearly 90% seen just once and about 5% held by the top ten. Findings of the study overall: The donors showed a predominance of white British ancestry and of females, with possible underestimation of clonal diversity. Sampled repertoires all dated from after the peak T cell response. CD4 TCRs associated with vaccination spanned spike, dominating at 160-218 and 743-854.

This sample comprised peripheral blood, obtained on day 0 of AZD1222 vaccination. The chain couples TRBV13 to TRBJ2-3, with 12 bases matching TRBD2. This receptor was identified in an adult in good health. The CDR3 nucleotides read TGTGCCAGCAGCTTAAGACTAGCGGGAGGCACAGATACGCAGTATTTT. Protein product: CASSLRLAGGTDTQYF.